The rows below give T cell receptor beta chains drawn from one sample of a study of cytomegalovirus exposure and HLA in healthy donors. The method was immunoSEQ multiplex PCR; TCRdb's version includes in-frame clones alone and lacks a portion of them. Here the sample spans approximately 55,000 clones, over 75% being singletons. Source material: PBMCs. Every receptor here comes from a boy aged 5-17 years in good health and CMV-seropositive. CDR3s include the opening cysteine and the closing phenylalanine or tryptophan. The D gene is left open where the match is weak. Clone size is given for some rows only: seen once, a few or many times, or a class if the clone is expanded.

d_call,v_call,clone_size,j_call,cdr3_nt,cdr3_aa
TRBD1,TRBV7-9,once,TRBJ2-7,TGTGCCAGCAGCTTAGGGACAGGCTACGAGCAGTACTTC,CASSLGTGYEQYF
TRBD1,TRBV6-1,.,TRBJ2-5,TGTGCCGGCAGGACAGGGGGCCAAGAGACCCAGTACTTC,CAGRTGGQETQYF
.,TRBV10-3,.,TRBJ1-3,TGTGCCATCAGAGAGGGCATTTCTGGAAACACCATATATTTT,CAIREGISGNTIYF
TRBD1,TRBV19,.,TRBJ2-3,TGTGCCAGTAGCCGGACAGGGGGCTATTGGGATACGCAGTATTTT,CASSRTGGYWDTQYF
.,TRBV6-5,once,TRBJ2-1,TGTGCCAGCAGTTACCTACAGACCAATGAGCAGTTCTTC,CASSYLQTNEQFF
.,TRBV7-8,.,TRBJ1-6,TGTGCCAGCAGCTTAGAAGGGACTGAGTACTATAATTCACCCCTCCACTTT,CASSLEGTEYYNSPLHF
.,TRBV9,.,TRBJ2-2,TGTGCCAGCCTAGGGGTATCGGGGGAGCTGTTTTTT,CASLGVSGELFF
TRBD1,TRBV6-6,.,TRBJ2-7,TGTGCCAGCATTGGAAGGGGGCACACCTACGAGCAGTACTTC,CASIGRGHTYEQYF
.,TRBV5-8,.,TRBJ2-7,TGTGCCAGCCGACCCTTTCCGGGAGCTGGGATTTACGAGCAGTACTTC,CASRPFPGAGIYEQYF
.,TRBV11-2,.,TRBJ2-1,TGTGCCAGCAGCTTGGGTCTGCGGGCCCTTGGGGATGAGCAGTTCTTC,CASSLGLRALGDEQFF
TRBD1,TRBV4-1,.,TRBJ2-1,TGCGCCAGCAGCGCAGGGGGCACACATTACAATGAGCAGTTCTTC,CASSAGGTHYNEQFF
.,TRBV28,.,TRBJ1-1,TGTGCCAGCAGGTCAATGAACACTGAAGCTTTCTTT,CASRSMNTEAFF
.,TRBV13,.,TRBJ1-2,TGTGCCAGCAGCTTGGGTCAGATAGAGGATGGCTACACCTTC,CASSLGQIEDGYTF
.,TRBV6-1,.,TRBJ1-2,TGTGCCAGCAGTGTGAGACAAAGAATTAATTACTATGGCTACACCTTC,CASSVRQRINYYGYTF
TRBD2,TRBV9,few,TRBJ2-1,TGTGCCAGCAGCGTAGAGGTAGAAGCGGGGGCCCTAATTTACAATGAGCAGTTCTTC,CASSVEVEAGALIYNEQFF
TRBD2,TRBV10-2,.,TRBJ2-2,TGCGCCAGCAGTGAGTCGCGGGGGGTCGGGGGCACCGGGGAGCTGTTTTTT,CASSESRGVGGTGELFF
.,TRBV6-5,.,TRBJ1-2,TGTGCCAGCAGCCTGGGAGCAAACTATGGCTACACCTTC,CASSLGANYGYTF
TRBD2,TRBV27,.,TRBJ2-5,TGTGCCAGCAGGCCAAGCCCAGCGGGGGCAGCAGAGACCCAGTACTTC,CASRPSPAGAAETQYF
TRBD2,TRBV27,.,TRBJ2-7,TGTGCCAGCAGTGGCCAGTGGCAGGGAGGGACCTACGAGCAGTACTTC,CASSGQWQGGTYEQYF
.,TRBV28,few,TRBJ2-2,TGTGCCAGCAGAATTGAGGGGGCCGGGGAGCTGTTTTTT,CASRIEGAGELFF
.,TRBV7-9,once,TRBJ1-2,TGTTCCAGCAGGTCAAATACTCGAGGGCATGGTGGCTACACCTTC,CSSRSNTRGHGGYTF
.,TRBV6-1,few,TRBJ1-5,TGTGCCAGCAGTGAACGGGTGAGTCCCCAGCATTTT,CASSERVSPQHF
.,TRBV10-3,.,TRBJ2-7,TGTGCCATAGGGCTAGGGGGATCTTACGAGCAGTACTTC,CAIGLGGSYEQYF
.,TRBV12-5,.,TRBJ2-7,TGTGCTAGTGGTTTCAGTTACGAGCAGTACTTC,CASGFSYEQYF
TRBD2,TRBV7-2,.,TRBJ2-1,TGTGCCAGCAGCATTAGCGGGAGCTCCTACAATGAGCAGTTCTTC,CASSISGSSYNEQFF
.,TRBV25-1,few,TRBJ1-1,TGTGCCAGCAGTGAATATTTGGGAGGGACTGAAGCTTTCTTT,CASSEYLGGTEAFF
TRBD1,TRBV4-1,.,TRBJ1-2,TGCGCCAGCAGCCCTGGACAGGGGGACTTCTATGGCTACACCTTC,CASSPGQGDFYGYTF
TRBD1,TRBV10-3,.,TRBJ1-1,TGTGCCATCACTAGGACAGGGGCGAACACTGAAGCTTTCTTT,CAITRTGANTEAFF
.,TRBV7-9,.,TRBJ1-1,TGTTCCAGCAGCTTCGGTGGTGAAGCTTTCTTT,CSSSFGGEAFF
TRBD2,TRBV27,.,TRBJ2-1,TGTGCCAGCAGTTTATCTTACGGGGGGTCAAACAATGAGCAGTTCTTC,CASSLSYGGSNNEQFF
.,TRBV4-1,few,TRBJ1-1,TGCGCCAGCAGCCACGAATCCCGAGGGACTGAAGCTTTCTTT,CASSHESRGTEAFF
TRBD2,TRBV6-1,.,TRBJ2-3,TGTGCCAGCAGGGGGGAGGGGCGGACGCAGTATTTT,CASRGEGRTQYF
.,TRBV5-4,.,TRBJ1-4,TGTGCCAGCAGCTTTGGAGGAGGACTCCTCGATGAAAAACTGTTTTTT,CASSFGGGLLDEKLFF